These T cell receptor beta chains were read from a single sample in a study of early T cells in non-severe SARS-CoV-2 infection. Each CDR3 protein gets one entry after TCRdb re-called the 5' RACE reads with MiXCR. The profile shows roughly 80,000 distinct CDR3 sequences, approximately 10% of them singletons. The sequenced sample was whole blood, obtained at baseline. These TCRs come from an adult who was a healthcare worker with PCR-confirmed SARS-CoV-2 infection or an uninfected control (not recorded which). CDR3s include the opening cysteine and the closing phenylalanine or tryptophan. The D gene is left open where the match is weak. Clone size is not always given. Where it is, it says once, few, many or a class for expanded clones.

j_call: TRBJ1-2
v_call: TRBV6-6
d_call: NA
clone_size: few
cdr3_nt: TGTGCCAGCAGGATAGCTTCAGGGGCGGCTAACTATGGCTACACCTTC
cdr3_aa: CASRIASGAANYGYTF

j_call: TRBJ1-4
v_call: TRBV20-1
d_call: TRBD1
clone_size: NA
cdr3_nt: TGCAGTGCTAGACAGACAGGGGATCGGGGAAAACTGTTTTTT
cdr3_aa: CSARQTGDRGKLFF

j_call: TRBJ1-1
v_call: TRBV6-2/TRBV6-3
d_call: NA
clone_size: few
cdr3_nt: TGTGCCAGCCGCACAGTGGGCACTGAAGCTTTCTTT
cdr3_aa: CASRTVGTEAFF

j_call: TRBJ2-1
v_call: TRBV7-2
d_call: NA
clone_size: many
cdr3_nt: TGTGCCAGCAGCTTAAATCTAATCGGGGTGCTTCTCTTC
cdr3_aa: CASSLNLIGVLLF

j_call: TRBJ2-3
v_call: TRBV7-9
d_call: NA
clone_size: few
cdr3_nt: TGTGCCAGCAGCTTAGAGCTTCGCACAGATACGCAGTATTTT
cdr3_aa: CASSLELRTDTQYF

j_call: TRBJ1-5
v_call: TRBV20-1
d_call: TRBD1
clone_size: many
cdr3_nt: TGCAGTGCTCGCGGACAGGGGAATCAGCCCCAGCATTTT
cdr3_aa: CSARGQGNQPQHF

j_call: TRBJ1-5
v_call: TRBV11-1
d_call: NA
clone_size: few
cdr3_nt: TGTGCCAGCAGCTCGGACAATCAGCCCCAGCATTTT
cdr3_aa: CASSSDNQPQHF

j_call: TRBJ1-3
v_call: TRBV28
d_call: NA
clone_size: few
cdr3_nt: TGTGCCAGCAGTTTCCCCAGACTTATAAGTGGTCGAAACACCATATATTTT
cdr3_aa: CASSFPRLISGRNTIYF

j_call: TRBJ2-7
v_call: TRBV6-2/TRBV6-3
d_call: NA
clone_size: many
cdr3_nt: TGTGCCAGCAGTTATCTGGACGGTCCATACGAGCAGTACTTC
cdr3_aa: CASSYLDGPYEQYF

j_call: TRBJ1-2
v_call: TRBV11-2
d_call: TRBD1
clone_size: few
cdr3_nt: TGTGCCAGCAGCTTAGAGAAGACAGGGTTCGCCTTC
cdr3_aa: CASSLEKTGFAF

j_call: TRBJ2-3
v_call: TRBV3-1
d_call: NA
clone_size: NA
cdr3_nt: TGTGCCAGCAGCCAAGATAGGGCCAGCCGGAAAAACACAGATACGCAGTATTTT
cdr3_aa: CASSQDRASRKNTDTQYF

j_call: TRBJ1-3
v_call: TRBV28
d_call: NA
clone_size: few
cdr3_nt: TGTGCCAGCAGTTTTAGTGGAGGAAACACCATATATTTT
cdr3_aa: CASSFSGGNTIYF

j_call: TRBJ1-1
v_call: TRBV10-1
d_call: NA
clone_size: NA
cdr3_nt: TGCGCCAGCAGTCCCTTTGGAGGGCCGACTGAAGCTTTCTTT
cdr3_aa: CASSPFGGPTEAFF

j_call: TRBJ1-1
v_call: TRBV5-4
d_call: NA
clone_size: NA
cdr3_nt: TGTGCCAGCAGCTTTACGAGGGGGGACACTGAAGCTTTCTTT
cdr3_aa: CASSFTRGDTEAFF

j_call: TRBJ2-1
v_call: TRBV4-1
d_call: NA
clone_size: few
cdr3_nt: TGCGCCAGCAGCCAAGAGAAGACGAGCTACAATGAGCAGTTCTTC
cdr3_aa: CASSQEKTSYNEQFF

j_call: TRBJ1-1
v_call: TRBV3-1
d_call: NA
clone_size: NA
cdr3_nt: TGTGCCAGCAGCCAGGCCCGGGTTACTGAAGCTTTCTTT
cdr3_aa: CASSQARVTEAFF

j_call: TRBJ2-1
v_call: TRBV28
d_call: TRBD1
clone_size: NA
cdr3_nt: TGTGCCCACACAGGGGGACCCTGGGATGAGCAGTTCTTC
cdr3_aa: CAHTGGPWDEQFF

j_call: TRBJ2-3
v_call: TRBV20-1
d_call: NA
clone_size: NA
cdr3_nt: TGCAGTGCTAGAGATCCGGCGGGGCTCACAGATACGCAGTATTTT
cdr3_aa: CSARDPAGLTDTQYF

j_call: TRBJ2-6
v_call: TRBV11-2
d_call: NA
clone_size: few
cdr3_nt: TGTGCCAGCAGCTTAGTGGGCAGGGAATTTGGGGCCAACGTCCTGACTTTC
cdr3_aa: CASSLVGREFGANVLTF

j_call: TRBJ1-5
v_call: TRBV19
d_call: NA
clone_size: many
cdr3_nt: TGTGCCAGTAGCTCCTCAGGGGACCGCGATCAGCCCCAGCATTTT
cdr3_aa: CASSSSGDRDQPQHF

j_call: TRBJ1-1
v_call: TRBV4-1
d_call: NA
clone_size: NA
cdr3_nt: TGCGCCAGCAGCGGTGGGCCCACTGAAGCTTTCTTT
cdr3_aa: CASSGGPTEAFF

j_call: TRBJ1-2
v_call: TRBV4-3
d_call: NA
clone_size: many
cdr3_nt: TGCGCCAGCAGCCAAGTTCGATACTATGGCTACACCTTC
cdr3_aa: CASSQVRYYGYTF

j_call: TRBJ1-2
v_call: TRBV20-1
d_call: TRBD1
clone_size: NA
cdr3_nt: TGCAGTGCTAGAGATCTTAGGCGAGGGGGCTCCTTTGGCTACACCTTC
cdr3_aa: CSARDLRRGGSFGYTF

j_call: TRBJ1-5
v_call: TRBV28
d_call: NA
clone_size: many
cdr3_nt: TGTGCCAGCAGTTTAGGGCAGCCCCAGCATTTT
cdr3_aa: CASSLGQPQHF

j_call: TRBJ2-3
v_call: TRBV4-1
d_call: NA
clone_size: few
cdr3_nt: TGCGCCAGCAGCCAAGACTCCCTTGGCGGGGTTAGCACAGATACGCAGTATTTT
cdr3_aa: CASSQDSLGGVSTDTQYF

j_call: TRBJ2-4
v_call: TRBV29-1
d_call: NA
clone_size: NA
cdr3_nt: TGCAGCGTTGTTGTCACGGCCAACATTCAGTACTTC
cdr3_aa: CSVVVTANIQYF

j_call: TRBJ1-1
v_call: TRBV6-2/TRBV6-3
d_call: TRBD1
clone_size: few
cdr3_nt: TGTGCCAGCAGTTCCAGGGGGCACACTGAAGCTTTCTTT
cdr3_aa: CASSSRGHTEAFF

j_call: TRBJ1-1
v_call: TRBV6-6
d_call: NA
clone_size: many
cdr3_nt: TGTGCCAGCAGTCCCCGTGGGGTCGAGATGAACACTGAAGCTTTCTTT
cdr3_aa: CASSPRGVEMNTEAFF

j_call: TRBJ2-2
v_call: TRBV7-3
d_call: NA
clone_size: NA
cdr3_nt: TGTGCCAGCAGCTTGAAAGCCAACACCGGGGAGCTGTTTTTT
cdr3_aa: CASSLKANTGELFF

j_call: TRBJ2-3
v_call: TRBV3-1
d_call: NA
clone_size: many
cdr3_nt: TGTGCCAGCAGCCAAGAGATACGGAGGAACGACGATACGCAGTATTTT
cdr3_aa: CASSQEIRRNDDTQYF

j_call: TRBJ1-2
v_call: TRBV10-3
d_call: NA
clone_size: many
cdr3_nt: TGTGCCATCAGTGATAACAGGAACTATGGCTACACCTTC
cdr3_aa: CAISDNRNYGYTF

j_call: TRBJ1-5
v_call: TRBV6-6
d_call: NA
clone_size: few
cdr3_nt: TGTGCCAGCAGTTACCGACAGACTAGAAGCAATCAGCCCCAGCATTTT
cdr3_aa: CASSYRQTRSNQPQHF

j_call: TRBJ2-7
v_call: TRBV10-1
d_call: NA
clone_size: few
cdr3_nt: TGCGCCAGCAGTGATGAGGCAGGGAACCAATACGAGCAGTACTTC
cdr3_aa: CASSDEAGNQYEQYF